The rows below give T cell receptor beta chains drawn from one sample of a study of metastatic and nonmetastatic thyroid tumors. With MiXCR, TCRdb called clones anew from the PCR reads. This sample carries tens of thousands of clones, around 16% of them seen once, and the ten largest clones take approximately 10%. Source material: tumor tissue. These receptors originate from a female donor with papillary thyroid cancer or a benign thyroid nodule (not recorded which). Some clones in this sample may be carry-over from other donors' samples. Both conserved end residues are part of each CDR3. The D gene is left open where the match is weak. The listing skips clone size in some rows; elsewhere it reads once, few, many or a size class.

j_gene: TRBJ1-5; v_gene: TRBV27; d_gene: -; len: 15; abundance: many; CDR3nt: TGTGCCAGCAGTTACGGGGGGCCTGGCAATCAGCCCCAGCATTTT; CDR3aa: CASSYGGPGNQPQHF
j_gene: TRBJ2-1; v_gene: TRBV2; d_gene: -; len: 15; abundance: -; CDR3nt: TGTGCCAGCAGTCGTCGGGGAGGCATTGGCCATGAGCAGTTCTTC; CDR3aa: CASSRRGGIGHEQFF
j_gene: TRBJ2-3; v_gene: TRBV11-1; d_gene: -; len: 14; abundance: many; CDR3nt: TGTGCCAGCAGCTTGGTAGCCCGCACAGATACGCAGTATTTT; CDR3aa: CASSLVARTDTQYF
j_gene: TRBJ2-1; v_gene: TRBV12-3/TRBV12-4; d_gene: TRBD2; len: 16; abundance: many; CDR3nt: TGTGCCAGCAGTTTTTCGGGACTAGCGGGCCAAAATGAGCAGTTCTTC; CDR3aa: CASSFSGLAGQNEQFF
j_gene: TRBJ2-7; v_gene: TRBV7-2; d_gene: -; len: 15; abundance: many; CDR3nt: TGTGCCAGCAGCTTAGAAGGGGCTGTCCCCTACGAGCAGTACTTC; CDR3aa: CASSLEGAVPYEQYF
j_gene: TRBJ2-4; v_gene: TRBV4-2; d_gene: -; len: 20; abundance: many; CDR3nt: TGTGCCAGCAGCCCGAAGGCACAGTTCGATAGGGGACTAGCCAAAAACATTCAGTACTTC; CDR3aa: CASSPKAQFDRGLAKNIQYF
j_gene: TRBJ2-1; v_gene: TRBV7-2; d_gene: TRBD2; len: 20; abundance: many; CDR3nt: TGTGCCAGCATCCGACCCGGACTAGCGGGACCTGCACCTTTTTACAATGAGCAGTTCTTC; CDR3aa: CASIRPGLAGPAPFYNEQFF
j_gene: TRBJ1-5; v_gene: TRBV20-1; d_gene: -; len: 14; abundance: many; CDR3nt: TGCAGTGCTAGGGGGGGGCAGGGAGCAGGGCCCCAGCATTTT; CDR3aa: CSARGGQGAGPQHF
j_gene: TRBJ1-2; v_gene: TRBV11-2; d_gene: -; len: 15; abundance: -; CDR3nt: TGTGCCAGCAGCCAGGGTATTGGGTTCGGCTATGGCTACACCTTC; CDR3aa: CASSQGIGFGYGYTF
j_gene: TRBJ1-2; v_gene: TRBV7-9; d_gene: TRBD1; len: 14; abundance: many; CDR3nt: TGTGCCAGCAGCTTACGGACAGGCGCGGGGACCTACACCTTC; CDR3aa: CASSLRTGAGTYTF
j_gene: TRBJ1-2; v_gene: TRBV7-8; d_gene: -; len: 12; abundance: few; CDR3nt: TGTGCCGGCAGCATGCTGGGCAATGGCTACACCTTC; CDR3aa: CAGSMLGNGYTF
j_gene: TRBJ1-3; v_gene: TRBV6-1; d_gene: -; len: 13; abundance: many; CDR3nt: TGTGCCAGCAGTCGAAGCTCTGGAAACACCATATATTTT; CDR3aa: CASSRSSGNTIYF
j_gene: TRBJ2-1; v_gene: TRBV6-5; d_gene: TRBD2; len: 14; abundance: many; CDR3nt: TGTGCCAGCAGTTACGGGACTAGCTACGATGAGCAGTTCTTC; CDR3aa: CASSYGTSYDEQFF
j_gene: TRBJ2-7; v_gene: TRBV20-1; d_gene: TRBD2; len: 13; abundance: many; CDR3nt: TGCAGTGCTCCCCCCCTAGCGGGTAGGGAGCAGTACTTC; CDR3aa: CSAPPLAGREQYF
j_gene: TRBJ2-7; v_gene: TRBV5-1; d_gene: -; len: 13; abundance: -; CDR3nt: TGCGCCAGCAGCCAGGGTCTTAGATACGAGCAGTACTTC; CDR3aa: CASSQGLRYEQYF
j_gene: TRBJ1-5; v_gene: TRBV5-2; d_gene: -; len: 22; abundance: once; CDR3nt: TGTGCCAGCAAGAAAAATCCGCAGGGGGGAACGATGAGTAGTTGGAGCAATCAGCCCCAGCATTTT; CDR3aa: CASKKNPQGGTMSSWSNQPQHF
j_gene: TRBJ2-7; v_gene: TRBV20-1; d_gene: TRBD1; len: 16; abundance: many; CDR3nt: TGCAGTGCTAGAAAACAGGGGGCTCCAACCCCCTACGAGCAGTACTTC; CDR3aa: CSARKQGAPTPYEQYF
j_gene: TRBJ1-2; v_gene: TRBV6-1; d_gene: -; len: 15; abundance: -; CDR3nt: TGTGCCAACAGAGCAACGTTGGGAGACGATTATGGCTACACCTTC; CDR3aa: CANRATLGDDYGYTF
j_gene: TRBJ2-3; v_gene: TRBV5-6; d_gene: -; len: 17; abundance: many; CDR3nt: TGTGCCAGCAGCGCCGGCCCGGGACCCCTTAGGACAGATACGCAGTATTTT; CDR3aa: CASSAGPGPLRTDTQYF
j_gene: TRBJ1-6; v_gene: TRBV6-1; d_gene: -; len: 15; abundance: many; CDR3nt: TGTGCCAGCACCTGGGGGGGGACGGGGAATTCACCCCTCCACTTT; CDR3aa: CASTWGGTGNSPLHF
j_gene: TRBJ1-3; v_gene: TRBV19; d_gene: TRBD1; len: 16; abundance: many; CDR3nt: TGTGCCAGTAGTACCCGTGCGACAGGGATAGGAAACACCATATATTTT; CDR3aa: CASSTRATGIGNTIYF
j_gene: TRBJ1-4; v_gene: TRBV4-1; d_gene: -; len: 16; abundance: many; CDR3nt: TGCGCCAGCAGCCAAGATGTCGGGGGCGGGAGTGAAAAACTGTTTTTT; CDR3aa: CASSQDVGGGSEKLFF
j_gene: TRBJ2-1; v_gene: TRBV27; d_gene: -; len: 13; abundance: medium-sized; CDR3nt: TGTGCCAGCAGTACCGGGACCGAGAATGAGCAGTTCTTC; CDR3aa: CASSTGTENEQFF
j_gene: TRBJ1-1; v_gene: TRBV6-1; d_gene: TRBD1; len: 15; abundance: many; CDR3nt: TGTGCCAGCAGTCAGGGACAGTCCATGAACACTGAAGCTTTCTTT; CDR3aa: CASSQGQSMNTEAFF
j_gene: TRBJ2-7; v_gene: TRBV6-1; d_gene: TRBD1; len: 14; abundance: many; CDR3nt: TGTGCCAGCAGGACCGGGACAGGGATCTACGAGCAGTACTTC; CDR3aa: CASRTGTGIYEQYF
j_gene: TRBJ2-1; v_gene: TRBV28; d_gene: TRBD2; len: 16; abundance: many; CDR3nt: TGTGCCAGCAGGGCCTGGGGCGGGAGGTTGTACAATGAGCAGTTCTTC; CDR3aa: CASRAWGGRLYNEQFF
j_gene: TRBJ1-2; v_gene: TRBV20-1; d_gene: -; len: 15; abundance: many; CDR3nt: TGCAGTGCTCAGGGGACACTAACTCAGGACTATGGCTACACCTTC; CDR3aa: CSAQGTLTQDYGYTF
j_gene: TRBJ1-1; v_gene: TRBV9; d_gene: -; len: 14; abundance: many; CDR3nt: TGTGCCAGCAGCTTTGGAGTTGAGGACACTGAAGCTCTCTTT; CDR3aa: CASSFGVEDTEALF
j_gene: TRBJ1-3; v_gene: TRBV2; d_gene: -; len: 16; abundance: -; CDR3nt: TGTGCCAGCATGGGGTACAAGAGTTTCTCTGGAAACACCATATATTTT; CDR3aa: CASMGYKSFSGNTIYF
j_gene: TRBJ2-7; v_gene: TRBV7-6; d_gene: -; len: 14; abundance: many; CDR3nt: TGTGCCAGCAGCTGGGATGGGATCTCCTACGAGCAGTACTTC; CDR3aa: CASSWDGISYEQYF
j_gene: TRBJ2-1; v_gene: TRBV29-1; d_gene: TRBD2; len: 13; abundance: many; CDR3nt: TGCAGCGTCGGGCTAGCGGGAGGGGGTGAGCAGTTCTTC; CDR3aa: CSVGLAGGGEQFF
j_gene: TRBJ1-2; v_gene: TRBV20-1; d_gene: -; len: 12; abundance: -; CDR3nt: TGCAGTGTTAGAGGGTCTAACTATGGCTACACATTC; CDR3aa: CSVRGSNYGYTF
j_gene: TRBJ2-5; v_gene: TRBV24-1; d_gene: TRBD1; len: 14; abundance: many; CDR3nt: TGTGCCACCAGCCCTGGGGACAGAAAAGAGACCCAGTACTTC; CDR3aa: CATSPGDRKETQYF
j_gene: TRBJ2-5; v_gene: TRBV7-2; d_gene: -; len: 14; abundance: many; CDR3nt: TGTGCCAGCAGCTTAGAATACCAGCAAGAGACCCAGTACTTC; CDR3aa: CASSLEYQQETQYF
j_gene: TRBJ2-7; v_gene: TRBV6-5; d_gene: -; len: 10; abundance: -; CDR3nt: TGTGCCAGCGGCAGCCGCGAGCAGTACTTC; CDR3aa: CASGSREQYF
j_gene: TRBJ2-3; v_gene: TRBV7-8; d_gene: -; len: 16; abundance: many; CDR3nt: TGTGCCAGCAGCCCAATACAATTAAGGAGGGCAGATACGCAGTATTTT; CDR3aa: CASSPIQLRRADTQYF
j_gene: TRBJ1-5; v_gene: TRBV30; d_gene: TRBD1; len: 13; abundance: many; CDR3nt: TGTGCCTGGACCCCAGGGGGTGGTCAGCCCCAGCATTTT; CDR3aa: CAWTPGGGQPQHF
j_gene: TRBJ1-5; v_gene: TRBV6-1; d_gene: -; len: 17; abundance: many; CDR3nt: TGTGCCAGCAAACCCAACTGGTCCAGGGCGAACAATCAGCCCCAGCATTTT; CDR3aa: CASKPNWSRANNQPQHF
j_gene: TRBJ1-4; v_gene: TRBV11-2; d_gene: -; len: 12; abundance: many; CDR3nt: TGTGCCAGCAGTGAGGGGGTTGAAAAACTGTTTTTT; CDR3aa: CASSEGVEKLFF
j_gene: TRBJ2-2; v_gene: TRBV20-1; d_gene: -; len: 14; abundance: -; CDR3nt: TGCAGTGCTATAGTTCGACATACCACCGGGGAGCTGTTTTTT; CDR3aa: CSAIVRHTTGELFF
j_gene: TRBJ2-1; v_gene: TRBV7-3; d_gene: -; len: 14; abundance: many; CDR3nt: TGTGCCAGCAGCTTATCTGCCAGGGATGATGAGCAGTTCTTC; CDR3aa: CASSLSARDDEQFF
j_gene: TRBJ1-2; v_gene: TRBV30; d_gene: -; len: 14; abundance: -; CDR3nt: TGTGCCTGGAGAGCTGATCAGGGGTTATATGGCTACACCTTC; CDR3aa: CAWRADQGLYGYTF
j_gene: TRBJ1-1; v_gene: TRBV5-1; d_gene: -; len: 13; abundance: -; CDR3nt: TGCGCCAGCAGCGGCGGGATGAACACTGAAGATTTCTTC; CDR3aa: CASSGGMNTEDFF
j_gene: TRBJ2-7; v_gene: TRBV20-1; d_gene: -; len: 15; abundance: -; CDR3nt: TGCAGTGCTAGAAGCCCCAGCGCCACCTCCTACGAGCAGTACTTC; CDR3aa: CSARSPSATSYEQYF
j_gene: TRBJ2-7; v_gene: TRBV7-2; d_gene: TRBD1; len: 14; abundance: few; CDR3nt: TGTGCCAGCAGCTACCGGGACAGGACCTACGAGCAGTACTTC; CDR3aa: CASSYRDRTYEQYF
j_gene: TRBJ2-1; v_gene: TRBV4-3; d_gene: -; len: 15; abundance: many; CDR3nt: TGCGCCAGCAGCCAAGAAGAACGGGTTTGGGGTGAGCAGTTCTTC; CDR3aa: CASSQEERVWGEQFF
j_gene: TRBJ2-7; v_gene: TRBV27; d_gene: -; len: 13; abundance: few; CDR3nt: TGTGCCAGCAGTCCACGGGGCTCATACGAGCAGTACTTC; CDR3aa: CASSPRGSYEQYF
j_gene: TRBJ1-1; v_gene: TRBV28; d_gene: TRBD1; len: 14; abundance: many; CDR3nt: TGTGCCAGCAGTTTATGGGGACAGCACACTGAAGCTTTCTTT; CDR3aa: CASSLWGQHTEAFF